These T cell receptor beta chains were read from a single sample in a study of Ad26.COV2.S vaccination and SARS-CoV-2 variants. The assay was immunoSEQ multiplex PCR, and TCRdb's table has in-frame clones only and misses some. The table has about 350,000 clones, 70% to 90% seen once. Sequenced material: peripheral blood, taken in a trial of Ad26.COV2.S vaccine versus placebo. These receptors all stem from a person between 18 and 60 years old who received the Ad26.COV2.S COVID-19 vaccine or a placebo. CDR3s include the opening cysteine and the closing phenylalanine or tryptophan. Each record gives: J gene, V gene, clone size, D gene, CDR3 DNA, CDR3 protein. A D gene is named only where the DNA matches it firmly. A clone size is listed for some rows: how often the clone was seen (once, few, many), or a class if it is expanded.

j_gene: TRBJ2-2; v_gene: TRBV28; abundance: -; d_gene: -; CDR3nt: TGTGCCAGCAGTTTACAGGGGACCGGGGAGCTGTTTTTT; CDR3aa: CASSLQGTGELFF
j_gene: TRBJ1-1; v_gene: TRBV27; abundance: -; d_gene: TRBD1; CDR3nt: TGTGCCAGCAGTTTCGCGACAGGGGGCGGCACTGAAGCTTTCTTT; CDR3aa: CASSFATGGGTEAFF
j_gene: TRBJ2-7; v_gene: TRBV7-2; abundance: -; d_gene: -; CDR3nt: TGTGCCAGCAGCCGCCCTGGCGAGCAGTACTTC; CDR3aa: CASSRPGEQYF
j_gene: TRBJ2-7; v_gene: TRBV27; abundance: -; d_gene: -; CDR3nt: TGTGCCAGCAGTTTCGACGGCACCTACGAGCAGTACTTC; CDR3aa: CASSFDGTYEQYF
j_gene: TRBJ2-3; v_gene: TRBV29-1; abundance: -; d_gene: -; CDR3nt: TGCAGCGTGGTCAGGTCTAGCACAGATACGCAGTATTTT; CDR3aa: CSVVRSSTDTQYF
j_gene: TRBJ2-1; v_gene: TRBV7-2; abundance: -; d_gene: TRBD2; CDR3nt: TGTGCCAGCAGCACTGGGACTAGCGGGAGAAGTACCGAGCAGTTCTTC; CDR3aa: CASSTGTSGRSTEQFF
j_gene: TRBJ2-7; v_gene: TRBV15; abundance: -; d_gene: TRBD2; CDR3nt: TGTGCCACCAGGGTAGGACTAGCGGGAGGCAACGAGCAGTACTTC; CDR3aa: CATRVGLAGGNEQYF
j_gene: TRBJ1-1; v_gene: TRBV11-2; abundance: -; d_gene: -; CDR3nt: TGTGCCAGCAGCCCAGGGTCAGGGTATGGTGAAGCTTTCTTT; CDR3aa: CASSPGSGYGEAFF
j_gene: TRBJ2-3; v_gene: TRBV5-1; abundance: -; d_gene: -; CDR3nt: TGCGCCAGCAGACCCCGGGACAACCTAAACACAGATACGCAGTATTTT; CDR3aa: CASRPRDNLNTDTQYF
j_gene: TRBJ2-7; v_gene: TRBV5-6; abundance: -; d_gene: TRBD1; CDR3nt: TGTGCCAGCAGCTTCGGACAGGGATGGGGCGAGCAGTACTTC; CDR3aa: CASSFGQGWGEQYF
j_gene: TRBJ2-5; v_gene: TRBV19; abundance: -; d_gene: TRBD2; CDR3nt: TGTGCCAGTAGTCTCGGGACTAGCGGGGTGGGGTACCAAGAGACCCAGTACTTC; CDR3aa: CASSLGTSGVGYQETQYF
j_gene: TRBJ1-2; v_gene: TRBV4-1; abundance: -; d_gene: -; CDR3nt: TGCGCCAGCAGCCGTAGCGGATATGGCTACACCTTC; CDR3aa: CASSRSGYGYTF
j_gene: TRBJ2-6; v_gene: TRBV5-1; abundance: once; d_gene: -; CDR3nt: TGCGCCAGCAGCTTGATAGTGGGGGCCAACGTCCTGACTTTC; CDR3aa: CASSLIVGANVLTF
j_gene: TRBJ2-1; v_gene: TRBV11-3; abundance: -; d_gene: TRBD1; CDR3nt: TGTGCCAGCAGCTTAGACGGGACAGGGGGTGTAGGTGAGCAGTTCTTC; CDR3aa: CASSLDGTGGVGEQFF
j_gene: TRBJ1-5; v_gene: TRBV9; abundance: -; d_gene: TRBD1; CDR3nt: TGTGCCAGCAGCGTCACCAGGGGCAGGGGGGACTATAGCAATCAGCCCCAGCATTTT; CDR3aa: CASSVTRGRGDYSNQPQHF
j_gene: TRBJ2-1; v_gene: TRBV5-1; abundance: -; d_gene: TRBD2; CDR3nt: TGCGCCAGCAGCGCGGGACTAGCGGTTTCCTACAATGAGCAGTTCTTC; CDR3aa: CASSAGLAVSYNEQFF
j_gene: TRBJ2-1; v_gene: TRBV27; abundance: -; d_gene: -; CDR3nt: TGTGCCAGCAGTTTAAGGGCAGGGCACCTCTACAATGAGCAGTTCTTC; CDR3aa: CASSLRAGHLYNEQFF
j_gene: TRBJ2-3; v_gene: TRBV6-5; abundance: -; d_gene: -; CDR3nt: TGTGCCAGCAGCCTAGACACCCTGACTTTAGATACGCAGTATTTT; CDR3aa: CASSLDTLTLDTQYF
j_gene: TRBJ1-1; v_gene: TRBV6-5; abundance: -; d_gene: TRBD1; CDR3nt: TGTGCCAGCAGTTCTATCACGGCAGGGGGCATCACTGAAGCTTTCTTT; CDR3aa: CASSSITAGGITEAFF
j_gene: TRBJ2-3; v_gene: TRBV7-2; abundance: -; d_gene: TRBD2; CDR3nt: TGTGCCAGCAGCTTAGCGCTCCGACTAGCTAGCACAGATACGCAGTATTTT; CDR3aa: CASSLALRLASTDTQYF
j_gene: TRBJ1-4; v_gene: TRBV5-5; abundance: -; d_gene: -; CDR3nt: TGTGCCAGCAGCTATAGTTCGGGGCAGAAACTGTTTTTT; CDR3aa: CASSYSSGQKLFF
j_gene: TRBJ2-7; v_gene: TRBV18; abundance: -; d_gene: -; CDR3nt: TGTGCCAGCTCACCACCAGGCCAGCCCTACGAGCAGTACTTC; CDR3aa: CASSPPGQPYEQYF
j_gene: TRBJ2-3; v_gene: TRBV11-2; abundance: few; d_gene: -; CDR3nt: TGTGCCAGCAGCTTGCGCGGGACGGTTATTCCCAGGGGCACAGATACGCAGTATTTT; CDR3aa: CASSLRGTVIPRGTDTQYF
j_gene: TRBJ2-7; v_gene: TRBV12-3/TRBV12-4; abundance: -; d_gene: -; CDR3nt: TGTGCCAGCCGAGCCCGGGAGAAGGAAGAGCAGTACTTC; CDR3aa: CASRAREKEEQYF
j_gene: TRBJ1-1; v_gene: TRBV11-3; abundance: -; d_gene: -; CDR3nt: TGTGCCAGCAGCTCCCGCAGGGACACTGAAGCTTTCTTT; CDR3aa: CASSSRRDTEAFF
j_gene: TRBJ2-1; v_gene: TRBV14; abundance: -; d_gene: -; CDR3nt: TGTGCCAGCAGCCAAGATATCGGGCTCCCCGGTCAGGAGCAGTTCTTC; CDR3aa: CASSQDIGLPGQEQFF
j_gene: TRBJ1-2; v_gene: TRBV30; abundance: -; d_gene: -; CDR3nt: TGTGCCTGGAGTGTACGGCCCTCCTATGGCTACACCTTC; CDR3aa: CAWSVRPSYGYTF
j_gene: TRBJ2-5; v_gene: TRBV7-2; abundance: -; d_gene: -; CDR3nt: TGTGCCAGCAGCTTAAGGCAGCTCCAAGAGACCCAGTACTTC; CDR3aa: CASSLRQLQETQYF
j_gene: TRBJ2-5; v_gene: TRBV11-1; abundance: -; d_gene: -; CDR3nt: TGTGCCAGCAGCTTCCCCCGAGAGACCCAGTACTTC; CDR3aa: CASSFPRETQYF
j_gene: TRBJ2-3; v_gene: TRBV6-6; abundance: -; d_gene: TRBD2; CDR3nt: TGTGCCAGCAGTCTAGCGGGGGGGGTCGGCAAAGATACGCAGTATTTT; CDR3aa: CASSLAGGVGKDTQYF
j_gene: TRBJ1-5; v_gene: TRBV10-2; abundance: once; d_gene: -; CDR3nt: TGCGCCAGCAGTCAAGGGGGATACCAGCCCCAGCATTTT; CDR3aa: CASSQGGYQPQHF
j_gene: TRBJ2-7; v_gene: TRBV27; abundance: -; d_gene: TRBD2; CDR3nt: TGTGCCAGCAGTGAAACGGGACTAGCCGAAACCTACGAGCAGTACTTC; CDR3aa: CASSETGLAETYEQYF
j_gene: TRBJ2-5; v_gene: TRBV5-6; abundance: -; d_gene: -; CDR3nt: TGTGCCAGCAGCCAGCGGACTTTCCCGACCCAGTACTTC; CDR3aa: CASSQRTFPTQYF
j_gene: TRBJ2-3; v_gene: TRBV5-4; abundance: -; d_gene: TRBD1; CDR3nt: TGTGCCAGCATCTCAAGGGTACAGGGGGCAGGGGATACGCAGTATTTT; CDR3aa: CASISRVQGAGDTQYF
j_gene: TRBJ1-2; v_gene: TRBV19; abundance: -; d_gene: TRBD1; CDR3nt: TGTGCCAGTAGTAGTCTTGTGACAGGGTTTTACGGCTACACCTTC; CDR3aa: CASSSLVTGFYGYTF
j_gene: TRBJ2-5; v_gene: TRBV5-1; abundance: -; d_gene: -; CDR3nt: TGCGCCAGCAGGGGGGGGGCCGTTCAAGAGACCCAGTACTTC; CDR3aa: CASRGGAVQETQYF
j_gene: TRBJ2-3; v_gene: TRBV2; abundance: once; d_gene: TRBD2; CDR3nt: TGTGCCAGCAGTGTGCTAGCGGGGACCACAGATACGCAGTATTTT; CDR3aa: CASSVLAGTTDTQYF
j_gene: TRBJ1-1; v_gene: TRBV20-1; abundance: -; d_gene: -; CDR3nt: TGCAGTGCTAGTGGACAGAAAGGGACTGAAGCTTTCTTT; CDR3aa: CSASGQKGTEAFF
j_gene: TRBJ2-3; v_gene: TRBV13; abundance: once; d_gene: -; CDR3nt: TGTGCCAGCAGTCCCATAAACACAGATACGCAGTATTTT; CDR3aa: CASSPINTDTQYF
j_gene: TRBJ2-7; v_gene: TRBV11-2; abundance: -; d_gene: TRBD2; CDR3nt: TGTGCCAGCAGCCCTAGGGGTAGCGGGAGGGTTTACGAGCAGTACTTC; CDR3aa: CASSPRGSGRVYEQYF
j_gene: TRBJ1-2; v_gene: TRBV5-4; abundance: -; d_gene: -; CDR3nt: TGTGCCAGCAGCGTGGGCAGGGCCGGGGGCTATGGCTACACCTTC; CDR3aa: CASSVGRAGGYGYTF
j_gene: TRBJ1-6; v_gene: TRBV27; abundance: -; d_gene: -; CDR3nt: TGTGCCAGTTCACTCGGTCAATCCTATAATTCACCCCTCCACTTT; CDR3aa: CASSLGQSYNSPLHF
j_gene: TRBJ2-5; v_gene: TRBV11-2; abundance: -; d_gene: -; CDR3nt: TGTGCCAGCAGCTTAGCGGACGAGACCCAGTACTTC; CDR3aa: CASSLADETQYF
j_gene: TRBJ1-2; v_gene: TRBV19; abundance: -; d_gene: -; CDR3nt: TGTGCCAGCCGATACCGGGGGGAGCGGGCCTATGGCTACACCTTC; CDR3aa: CASRYRGERAYGYTF
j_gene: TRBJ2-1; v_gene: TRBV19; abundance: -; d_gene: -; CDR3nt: TGTGCCAGTAGTCCGGGCCCTTCCACCGCGCAGTTCTTC; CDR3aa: CASSPGPSTAQFF
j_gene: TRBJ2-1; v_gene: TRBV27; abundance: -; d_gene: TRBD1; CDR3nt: TGTGCCAGCAGTCTGACAGGGGGCCCCTACAATGAGCAGTTCTTC; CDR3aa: CASSLTGGPYNEQFF
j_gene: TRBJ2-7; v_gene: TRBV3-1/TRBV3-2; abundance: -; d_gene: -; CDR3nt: TGTGCCAGCAGCCAATCTTACGAGCAGTACTTC; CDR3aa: CASSQSYEQYF
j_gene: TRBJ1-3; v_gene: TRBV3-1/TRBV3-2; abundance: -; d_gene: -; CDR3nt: TGTGCCAGCAGCCAATGGTTTACAGGCCCCCCGTCGAGCGGAAACACCATATATTTT; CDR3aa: CASSQWFTGPPSSGNTIYF
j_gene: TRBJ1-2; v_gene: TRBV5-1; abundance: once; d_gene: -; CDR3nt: TGCGCCAGCAGCTTCGGACTGCGGGACGTATCTAACTATGGCTACACCTTC; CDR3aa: CASSFGLRDVSNYGYTF
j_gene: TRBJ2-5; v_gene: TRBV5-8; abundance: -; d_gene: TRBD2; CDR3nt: TGTGCCAGCAGCTTGGGAACGGGACTAGCGGGAGAGACCCAGTACTTC; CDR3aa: CASSLGTGLAGETQYF
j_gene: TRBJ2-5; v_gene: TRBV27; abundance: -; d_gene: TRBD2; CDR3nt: TGTGCCAGCAGTTTGGGACTAGCGGGGGTTGGGGAGACCCAGTACTTC; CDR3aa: CASSLGLAGVGETQYF
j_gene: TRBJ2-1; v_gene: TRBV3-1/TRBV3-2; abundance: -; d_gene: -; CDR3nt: TGTGCCAGCAGCCAAGTTCCCAGTACCAATGAGCAGTTCTTC; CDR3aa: CASSQVPSTNEQFF
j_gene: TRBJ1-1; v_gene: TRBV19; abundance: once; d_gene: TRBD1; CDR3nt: TGTGCCAGTAGTATTCAGGGGGACGGGAACACTGAAGCTTTCTTT; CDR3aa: CASSIQGDGNTEAFF
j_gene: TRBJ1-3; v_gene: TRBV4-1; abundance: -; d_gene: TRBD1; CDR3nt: TGCGCCAGCAGCCAACAACCGGGACAGGTCTCTGGAAACACCATATATTTT; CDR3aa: CASSQQPGQVSGNTIYF
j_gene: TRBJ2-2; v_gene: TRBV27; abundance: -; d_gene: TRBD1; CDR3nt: TGTGCCAGCAGTTTTAAGCAGGGGGTGACCGGGGAGCTGTTTTTT; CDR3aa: CASSFKQGVTGELFF
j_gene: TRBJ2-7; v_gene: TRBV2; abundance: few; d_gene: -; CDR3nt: TGTGCCAGCAGTGAAACAGACAGCTACGAGCAGTACTTC; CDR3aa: CASSETDSYEQYF
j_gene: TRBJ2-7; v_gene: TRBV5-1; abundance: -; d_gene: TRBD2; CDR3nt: TGCGCCAGCAACGAGGGAGGGAGCTACGAGCAGTACTTC; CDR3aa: CASNEGGSYEQYF
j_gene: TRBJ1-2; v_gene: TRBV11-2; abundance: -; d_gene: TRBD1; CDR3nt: TGTGCCAGCACCGACTCCGGGACAGGGAACTATGGCTACACCTTC; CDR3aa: CASTDSGTGNYGYTF
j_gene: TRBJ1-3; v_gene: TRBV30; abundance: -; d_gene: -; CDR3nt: TGTGCCTGGAGTCAGAAGGGGGGCTCAACGAACACCATATATTTT; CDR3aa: CAWSQKGGSTNTIYF